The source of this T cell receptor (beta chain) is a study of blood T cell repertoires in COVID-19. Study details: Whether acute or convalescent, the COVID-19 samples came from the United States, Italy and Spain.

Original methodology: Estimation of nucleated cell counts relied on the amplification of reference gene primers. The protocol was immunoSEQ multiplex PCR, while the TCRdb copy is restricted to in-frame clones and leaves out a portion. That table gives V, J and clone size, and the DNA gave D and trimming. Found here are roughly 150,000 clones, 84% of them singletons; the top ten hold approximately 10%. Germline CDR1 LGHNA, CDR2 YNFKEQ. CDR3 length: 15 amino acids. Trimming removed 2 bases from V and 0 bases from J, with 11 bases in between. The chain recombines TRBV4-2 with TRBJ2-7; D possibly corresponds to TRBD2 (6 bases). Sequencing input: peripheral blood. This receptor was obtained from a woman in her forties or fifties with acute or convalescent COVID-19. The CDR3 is CASSQTAGPSYEQYF. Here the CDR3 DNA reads TGTGCCAGCAGCCAAACGGCGGGGCCCTCCTACGAGCAGTACTTC.